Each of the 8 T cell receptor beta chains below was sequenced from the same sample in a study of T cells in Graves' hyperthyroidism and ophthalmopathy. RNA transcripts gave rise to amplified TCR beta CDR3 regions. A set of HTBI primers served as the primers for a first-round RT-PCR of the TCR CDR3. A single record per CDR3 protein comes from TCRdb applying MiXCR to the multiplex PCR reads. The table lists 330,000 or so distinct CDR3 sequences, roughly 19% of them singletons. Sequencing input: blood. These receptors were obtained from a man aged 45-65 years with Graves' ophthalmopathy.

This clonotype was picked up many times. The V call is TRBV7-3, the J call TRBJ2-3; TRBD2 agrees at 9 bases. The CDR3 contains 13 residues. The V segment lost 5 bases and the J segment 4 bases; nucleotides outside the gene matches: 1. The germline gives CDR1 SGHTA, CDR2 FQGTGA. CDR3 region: CASSLAGSDTQYF. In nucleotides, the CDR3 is TGTGCCAGCAGCCTAGCGGGGTCAGATACGCAGTATTTT.

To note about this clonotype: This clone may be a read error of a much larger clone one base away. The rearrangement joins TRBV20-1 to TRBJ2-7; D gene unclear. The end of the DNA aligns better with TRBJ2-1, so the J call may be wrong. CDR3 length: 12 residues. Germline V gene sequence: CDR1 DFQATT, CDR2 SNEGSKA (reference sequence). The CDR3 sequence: CSAKSPSYEQFF. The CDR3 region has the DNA TGCAGTGCTAAGAGTCCCAGCTACGAGCAGTTCTTC.

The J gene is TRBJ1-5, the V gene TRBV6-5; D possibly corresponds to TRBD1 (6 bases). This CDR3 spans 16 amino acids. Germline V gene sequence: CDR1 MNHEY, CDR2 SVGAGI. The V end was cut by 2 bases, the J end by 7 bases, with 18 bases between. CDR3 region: CASSYRFHRGSQPQHF. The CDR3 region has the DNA TGTGCCAGCAGTTACCGCTTCCATAGGGGGTCACAGCCCCAGCATTTT.

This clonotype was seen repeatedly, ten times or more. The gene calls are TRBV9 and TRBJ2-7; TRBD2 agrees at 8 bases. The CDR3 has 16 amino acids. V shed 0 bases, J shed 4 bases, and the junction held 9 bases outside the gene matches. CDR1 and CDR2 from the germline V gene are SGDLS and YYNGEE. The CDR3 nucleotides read TGTGCCAGCAGCGTAGCCGTCAGCGGGAGTTTGTACGAGCAGTACTTC. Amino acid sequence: CASSVAVSGSLYEQYF.

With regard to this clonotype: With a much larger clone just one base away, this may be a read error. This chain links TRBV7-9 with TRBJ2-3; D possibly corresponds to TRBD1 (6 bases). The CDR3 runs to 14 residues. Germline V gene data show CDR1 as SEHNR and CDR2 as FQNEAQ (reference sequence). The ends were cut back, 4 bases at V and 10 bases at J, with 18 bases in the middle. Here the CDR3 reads CASSYPGEVDAQYF. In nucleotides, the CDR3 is TGTGCCAGCAGCTATCCAGGGGAAGTGGATGCGCAGTATTTT.

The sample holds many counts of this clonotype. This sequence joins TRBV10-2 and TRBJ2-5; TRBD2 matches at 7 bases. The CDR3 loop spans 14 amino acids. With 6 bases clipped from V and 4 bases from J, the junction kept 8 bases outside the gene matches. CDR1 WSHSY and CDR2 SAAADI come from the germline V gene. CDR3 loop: CASRISREIETQYF. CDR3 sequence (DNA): TGCGCCAGCAGGATCTCGCGGGAGATAGAGACCCAGTACTTC.

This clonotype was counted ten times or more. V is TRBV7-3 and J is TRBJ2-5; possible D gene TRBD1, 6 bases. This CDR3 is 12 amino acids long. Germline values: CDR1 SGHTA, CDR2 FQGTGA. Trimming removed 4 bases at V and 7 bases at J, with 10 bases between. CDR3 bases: TGTGCCAGCAGCTCCCCCAGGGGGACCCAGTACTTC. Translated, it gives CASSSPRGTQYF. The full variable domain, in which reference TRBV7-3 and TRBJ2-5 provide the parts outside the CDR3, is GAGVSQTPSNKVTEKGKYVELRCDPISGHTALYWYRQSLGQGPEFLIYFQGTGAADDSGLPNDRFFAVRPEGSVSTLKIQRTERGDSAVYLCASSSPRGTQYFGPGTRLLVL.

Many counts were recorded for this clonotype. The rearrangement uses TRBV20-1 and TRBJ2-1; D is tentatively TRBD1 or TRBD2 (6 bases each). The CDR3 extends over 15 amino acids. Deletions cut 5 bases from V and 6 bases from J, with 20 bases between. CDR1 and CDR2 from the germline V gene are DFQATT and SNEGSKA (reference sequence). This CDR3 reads CSAPRGRGMSNEQFF. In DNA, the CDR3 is TGCAGTGCTCCCAGGGGACGGGGGATGTCCAATGAGCAGTTCTTC.